The 22 T cell receptor beta chains presented below share a single source sample, sequenced in a study of shared clonotypes between healthy human individuals (dated by TCRdb to about 2020). Library preparation used the immunoSEQ multiplex PCR assay. TCRdb's version of the immuneACCESS table is confined to in-frame rearrangements and falls short of the full clone set. An unresolved V gene accounts for under half of the shortfall where checked; the remainder is of unknown origin. The sample has about 470,000 clones on record, about 76% of them singletons. Clones ranked in the top ten supply over 10% of the sample. The sequenced sample was PBMCs. Receptor source: a middle-aged woman in good health. Some clones in this sample may be carry-over from other donors' samples.

The CDR3 loop reads CASSSTSHEQFF. The CDR3 region has the DNA TGTGCCAGCTCATCAACTAGCCATGAGCAGTTCTTC. The chain joins TRBV18 to TRBJ2-1; possible D gene TRBD2, 6 bases. The CDR3 spans 12 residues. V lost 5 bases, J lost 8 bases, and 10 bases lay in between. The germline gives CDR1 KGHSH, CDR2 LQKENI.

The gene calls are TRBV27 and TRBJ2-7; 7 bases agree with TRBD2. Trimming at V came to 2 bases and at J to 3 bases, leaving 7 bases not matched to a gene. CDR1 is MNHEY and CDR2 is SMNVEV in the germline V gene (reference sequence). The CDR3 extends over 15 amino acids. CDR3 bases: TGTGCCAGCAGTTTAGGCGGGCTAGCGGACTACGAGCAGTACTTC. Translation gives CASSLGGLADYEQYF.

In this sample, this clone turned up a few times. This chain connects TRBV11-2 to TRBJ1-6; no clear D. The CDR3 length is 13 residues. The V end was cut by 5 bases, the J end by 11 bases, with 13 bases between. Germline V gene lookup returns CDR1 SGHAT and CDR2 FQNNGV. The CDR3 bases are TGTGCCAGCAGCGGACCGTTTAGGCCACCCCTCCACTTT. It specifies CASSGPFRPPLHF.

The table lists this clone with many counts. The chain employs TRBV4-1 and TRBJ2-4; 8 bases agree with TRBD1. The CDR3 runs to 15 residues. The germline gives CDR1 MGHRA, CDR2 YSYEKL. J lost 4 bases, V lost 4 bases, and 6 bases had no gene match. In nucleotides, the CDR3 is TGCGCCAGCAGCCCCGGGCGACAGGGGAAAAACATTCAGTACTTC. This encodes CASSPGRQGKNIQYF.

Only one count was recorded for this clone. J is TRBJ2-2 and V is TRBV29-1; the match to TRBD1 covers 8 bases. After removal of 4 bases from V and 5 bases from J, the junction contained 3 bases not matched to a gene. The CDR3 is 13 residues long. CDR1 is SQVTM, CDR2 ANQGSEA, per germline. The CDR3 DNA reads TGCAGCGTTGTACAGGGGGTTACCGGGGAGCTGTTTTTT. Protein: CSVVQGVTGELFF.

The chain has TRBV28 and TRBJ2-2; D perhaps matches TRBD2 (6 bases). The CDR3 is made up of 15 amino acids. Germline V gene data show CDR1 as MDHEN and CDR2 as SYDVKM. The V gene lost 6 bases and the J gene lost 6 bases, with 17 bases spanning the gap. The CDR3 sequence is CASSLRTTRAGELFF. DNA of the CDR3: TGTGCCAGCAGCCTGCGGACTACCAGAGCCGGGGAGCTGTTTTTT.

This clone was seen repeatedly, ten times or more. The chain uses TRBV5-1 and TRBJ2-2, with 13 bases matching TRBD2. The CDR3 spans 17 residues. The ends lost 4 bases at V and 3 bases at J; junction bases unmatched: 6. Germline assignment: CDR1 SGHRS and CDR2 YFSETQ. The CDR3 nucleotides are TGCGCCAGCAGCGCCCTACTAGCGGGAGGGCACACCGGGGAGCTGTTTTTT. Encoded protein: CASSALLAGGHTGELFF.

The V gene is TRBV9, the J gene TRBJ2-1; D gene uncertain. Germline assignment: CDR1 SGDLS and CDR2 YYNGEE. V shed 1 base and J shed 13 bases, with 12 bases lying between them. The CDR3 sequence is 12 residues long. In DNA, the CDR3 is TGTGCCAGCAGCGTAAATGGCCTTATTCAGTTCTTC. It translates to CASSVNGLIQFF.

The genes are TRBV28 and TRBJ1-2; TRBD1 matches 7 bases. The J segment lost 3 bases and the V segment lost 6 bases, leaving 13 bases of the junction unmatched. There are 16 residues in the CDR3. Germline V gene data show CDR1 as MDHEN and CDR2 as SYDVKM. The CDR3 DNA sequence: TGTGCCAGCAGACACCCAACAGGGGCGGCGGACTATGGCTACACCTTC. It is translated as CASRHPTGAADYGYTF.

The V and J genes are TRBV18 and TRBJ2-3; TRBD2 aligns across 8 bases. The CDR3 runs to 16 residues. The J segment lost 0 bases and the V segment lost 4 bases, leaving 6 bases of the junction unmatched. Germline CDR1 KGHSH, CDR2 LQKENI. In DNA form, the CDR3 reads TGTGCCAGCTCACAGGAGACTAGCGTAAGCACAGATACGCAGTATTTT. Amino acids: CASSQETSVSTDTQYF.

This CDR3 is CASSKGWTGMYEQYF. The CDR3 DNA is TGTGCCAGCAGCAAAGGATGGACAGGGATGTACGAGCAGTACTTC. The rearrangement links TRBV21-1 to TRBJ2-7; the table's TRBD1 call for D was not verified on the DNA. TRBV21-1 represents a pseudogene. The CDR3 consists of 15 residues.

V gene TRBV6-5 combines with J gene TRBJ2-5; either TRBD1 or TRBD2 may supply D (5 bases each). This CDR3 is built from 13 residues. Trimming removed 2 bases at V and 5 bases at J, with 9 bases between. CDR1 is MNHEY and CDR2 is SVGAGI in the germline V gene. CDR3 sequence reads: CASSYGGDETQYF. DNA for the CDR3: TGTGCCAGCAGTTACGGGGGTGATGAGACCCAGTACTTC.

The V and J genes are TRBV27 and TRBJ1-2; D unclear. Trimming cost V 4 bases and J 6 bases, with 9 bases left between them. CDR1 is MNHEY, CDR2 SMNVEV, per germline (reference sequence). There are 12 residues in the CDR3. CDR3 coding DNA: TGTGCCAGCAGTTCAGGAGTTCATGGCTACACCTTC. Amino acids: CASSSGVHGYTF.

The chain combines TRBV6-1 with TRBJ1-1; 10 bases agree with TRBD1. The CDR3 covers 14 residues. The J segment lost 7 bases and the V segment lost 5 bases, leaving 7 bases of the junction unmatched. Germline-derived CDR1 and CDR2 are MNHNS and SASEGT. CDR3 coding DNA: TGTGCCAGCAGTATAGGACAGGGGGAGGTTGAAGCTTTCTTT. It yields the protein CASSIGQGEVEAFF.

Regarding this clone: A read error may explain this, as a much larger clone is one base away. The chain uses TRBV29-1 and TRBJ2-2; 7 nucleotides match TRBD1. This CDR3 is 14 amino acids long. The V segment lost 4 bases and the J segment 4 bases; nucleotides outside the gene matches: 6. In germline, CDR1 is SQVTM, CDR2 ANQGSEA. DNA of the CDR3: TGCAGCGTTGTTAGGACAGGAAGCACCGGGGAGCTGTTTTTT. This gives the protein CSVVRTGSTGELFF.

Regarding this clone: Lacking the conserved final phenylalanine or tryptophan, this CDR3 likely reflects a read error. The CDR3 protein is CASSLDRAQRGNTIYS. DNA for the CDR3: TGTGCCAGCAGCTTAGACAGGGCGCAGAGAGGAAACACCATATATTCT. The J gene is TRBJ1-3, the V gene TRBV7-3, with TRBD1 matching 7 bases. CDR3 size: 16 residues. Trimming took 2 bases from V and 4 from J; bases not matched to a gene: 8. CDR1 is SGHTA and CDR2 is FQGTGA in the germline V gene.

The J gene is TRBJ2-7, the V gene TRBV7-9; perhaps D is TRBD1 or TRBD2 (6 bases each). V was cut by 5 bases and J by 2 bases, with 7 bases left in between. The CDR3 consists of 12 residues. Germline CDR1 SEHNR, CDR2 FQNEAQ (reference sequence). DNA for the CDR3: TGTGCCAGCAGCCGGGGGCCCTACGAGCAGTACTTC. It is translated as CASSRGPYEQYF.

The rearrangement uses TRBV2 and TRBJ1-2; no definite D call. V shed 1 base and J shed 5 bases, with 8 bases lying between them. Germline-derived CDR1 and CDR2 are SNHLY and FYNNEI. This CDR3 region has 13 residues. In DNA, the CDR3 is TGTGCCAGCAGTGAAGACAGCTTTTATGGCTACACCTTC. It is translated as CASSEDSFYGYTF.

As for this clone: The identical CDR3 is also encoded by other nucleotide sequences in the sample. This chain links TRBV7-9 with TRBJ1-2; the D gene is possibly TRBD1 (6 bases). This CDR3 spans 12 amino acids. Germline V gene lookup returns CDR1 SEHNR and CDR2 FQNEAQ (reference sequence). V was shortened by 4 bases and J by 5 bases, with 8 bases between the two germline ends. DNA of the CDR3: TGTGCCAGCAGCTCACAGGGATATGGCTACACCTTC. Translating gives CASSSQGYGYTF.

This clone appeared once. The chain carries TRBV11-1 and TRBJ2-5; D possibly corresponds to TRBD2 (6 bases). CDR3 length: 16 residues. CDR1 is SGHAT and CDR2 is FQDESV in the germline V gene (reference sequence). V lost 6 bases to trimming and J lost 5 bases, with 22 bases between them. CDR3 nucleotide sequence: TGTGCCAGCAGATCTTGGCCTAGCGCTGCTGAGGAGACCCAGTACTTC. Residues: CASRSWPSAAEETQYF.

V and J are TRBV29-1 and TRBJ1-2; D is unclear. Trimming removed 2 bases at V and 8 bases at J, with 9 bases between. The CDR3 spans 11 residues. From germline, CDR1 is SQVTM and CDR2 ANQGSEA. In DNA, the CDR3 is TGCAGCGTTGAAAGGGCGGAGGGCTACACCTTC. Translation gives CSVERAEGYTF.

This clone showed up just a few times. The genes are TRBV11-2 and TRBJ2-1; TRBD1 matches at 7 bases. Trimming cost V 3 bases and J 4 bases; bases outside gene matches: 9. Germline loops: CDR1 SGHAT, CDR2 FQNNGV. This CDR3 is 16 amino acids long. The CDR3 here is CASSFTWQGVYNEQFF. The DNA for the CDR3 is TGTGCCAGCAGCTTTACATGGCAGGGGGTATACAATGAGCAGTTCTTC.